The clone carrying this T cell receptor beta chain was detected ten times or more. Per germline, CDR1 DFQATT and CDR2 SNEGSKA (reference sequence). Trimming cost V 3 bases and J 2 bases, with 17 bases left between them. The CDR3 consists of 17 residues. These data are taken from a study of CD8 T cells in ankylosing spondylitis. Using its own MiXCR run on the 5' RACE reads, TCRdb lists one record per CDR3 protein. The sample records about 150,000 distinct CDR3 sequences, more than 9.5% being singletons. The sequence was obtained from a female donor with ankylosing spondylitis or in good health (not recorded which). Sequencing input: blood, either unsorted or a sorted T cell fraction (not recorded which). The V gene is TRBV20-1, the J gene TRBJ1-6; tentatively, D is TRBD1 (6 bases). Written as DNA, the CDR3 is TGCAGTGCTAGGACCCCAGGGGCAGGGACCTATAATTCACCCCTCCACTTT. Translating gives CSARTPGAGTYNSPLHF.